Here is one T cell receptor beta chain with its context. The junction differs from germline at one of its ends, possibly a read error. Each cDNA molecule carried a unique molecular identifier. TCRdb recomputed calls from the 5' RACE reads with MiXCR, one row per CDR3 protein. The sample has over 55,000 distinct CDR3 sequences; roughly 8.8% are singletons. The entry originates in a study of early T cells in non-severe SARS-CoV-2 infection. The CDR3 totals 19 residues. The germline V gene encodes CDR1 SGHDN and CDR2 FVKESK. The V gene is TRBV14, the J gene TRBJ2-1; 13 bases line up with TRBD2. Material for sequencing was whole blood. The clonotype was recovered from an adult who was a healthcare worker with PCR-confirmed SARS-CoV-2 infection or an uninfected control (not recorded which). The CDR3 reads CVSSQPERLAGGRYNEQFF. The CDR3 coding sequence is TGTGTCAGCAGCCAACCTGAAAGACTAGCGGGGGGACGGTACAATGAGCAGTTCTTC.